The present entry profiles one T cell receptor beta chain with its context. No cognate antigen has been identified for it. No base qualities exist here, and no much larger clone lies one base off it. This sample stems from a study of blood T cell repertoires in COVID-19 (dated by TCRdb to 2020 to 2022). Regarding the research as a whole: Samples from collaborators originated in the United States, Italy and Spain and spanned both the acute and convalescent phases of COVID-19. Samples came from the ongoing ImmuneRACE study (first 160 participants) plus 1,254 subjects from 6 global collaborators. The material from the prospective study consisted of cDNA or gDNA derived from T cells, B-cell-depleted T cells, or PBMCs. Where available, HLA class I and class II types were obtained from metadata supplied by the sample provider rather than from assay-based typing. Deeply sampled blood TCRbeta repertoires from subjects exposed to, actively infected with, or recovered from COVID-19 were included in the dataset. The repertoires were released in a freely available public database intended as a resource for research on the immune response to SARS-CoV-2. The sample metadata nearly always contained a de-identified subject ID, COVID-19 status, age in years and sex.

Each collaborating institution followed its own protocols to collect whole blood in K2EDTA tubes. For TCRbeta analysis, collaborators shipped samples in one of three forms: frozen whole blood, isolated PBMCs, or DNA extracted from either of those sample types. Results and caveats for the whole study, not just this receptor: The quantity of clinical and demographic metadata differed by source and by participant and was supplied without curation.

The germline ends are 12 bases apart after V is trimmed by 3 bases and J by 6 bases. CDR1 and CDR2, looked up from the germline V gene, are SGHVS and FQNEAQ. There are 13 amino acids in the CDR3, from cysteine to valine inclusive. CDR3 DNA is the only sequence kept; it has 39 bases, read in frame from the first base. The immunoSEQ Assay, a bias-controlled multiplex PCR, was used to amplify TCRbeta CDR3 regions from genomic DNA. In the authors' own workflow: The number of nucleated cells in each sample was estimated from the amplification of reference gene primers within the assay. Sequence reads were collapsed and filtered to measure the absolute abundance of every unique TCRbeta CDR3 rearrangement. For each sample, productive Simpson clonality was calculated as the square root of Simpson's diversity index across productive rearrangements. This immuneACCESS table, as held by TCRdb, lists in-frame sequences with V and J called but not all clones. Of the missing ones, under half trace to an unresolved V gene in checked studies; the others have no known cause. The DNA was the basis for D and trimming; V, J and clone size are from that table. This sample comprises some 150,000 clones, nearly 85% of them detected only once. Of the sample, 40% to 55% is held by the ten largest clones.

The specimen sequenced was peripheral blood. The sequence was obtained from a human donor in a cohort sampled during active COVID-19. Recombination linked TRBV7-8 to TRBJ2-7, with no confident D gene call. CDR3 sequence: CASSFGPVREQYV. The nucleotide sequence reads TGTGCCAGCAGCTTTGGTCCTGTGCGCGAGCAGTACGTC.